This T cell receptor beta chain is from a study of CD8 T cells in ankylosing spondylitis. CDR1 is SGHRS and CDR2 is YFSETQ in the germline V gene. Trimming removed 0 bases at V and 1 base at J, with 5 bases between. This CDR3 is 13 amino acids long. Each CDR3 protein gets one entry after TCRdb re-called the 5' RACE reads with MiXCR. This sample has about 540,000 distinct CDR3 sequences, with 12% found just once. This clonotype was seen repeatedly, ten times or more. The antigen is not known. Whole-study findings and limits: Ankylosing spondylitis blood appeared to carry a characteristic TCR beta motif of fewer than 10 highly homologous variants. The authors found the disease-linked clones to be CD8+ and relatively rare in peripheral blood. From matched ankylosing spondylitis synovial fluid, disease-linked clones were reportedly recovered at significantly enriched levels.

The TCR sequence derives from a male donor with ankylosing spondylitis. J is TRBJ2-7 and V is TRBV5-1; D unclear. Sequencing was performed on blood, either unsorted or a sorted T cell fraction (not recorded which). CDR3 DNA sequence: TGCGCCAGCAGCTTGGATAGATCCTACGAGCAGTACGTC. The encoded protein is CASSLDRSYEQYV.